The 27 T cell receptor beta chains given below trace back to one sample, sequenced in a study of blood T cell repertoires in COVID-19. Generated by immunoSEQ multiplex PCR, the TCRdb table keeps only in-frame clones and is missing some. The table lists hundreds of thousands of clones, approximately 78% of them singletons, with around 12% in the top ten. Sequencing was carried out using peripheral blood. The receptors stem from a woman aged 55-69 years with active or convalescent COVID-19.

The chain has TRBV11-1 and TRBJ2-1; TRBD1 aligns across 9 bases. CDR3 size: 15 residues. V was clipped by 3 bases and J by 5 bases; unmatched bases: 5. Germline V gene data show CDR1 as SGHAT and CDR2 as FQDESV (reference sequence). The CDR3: CASSFGTGTHNEQFF. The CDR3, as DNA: TGTGCCAGCAGCTTCGGGACAGGGACACACAATGAGCAGTTCTTC.

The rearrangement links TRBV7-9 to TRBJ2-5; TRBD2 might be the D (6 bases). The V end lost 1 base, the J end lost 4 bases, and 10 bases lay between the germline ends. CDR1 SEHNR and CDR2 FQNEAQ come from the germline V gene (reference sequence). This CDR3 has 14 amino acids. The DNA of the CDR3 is TGTGCCAGCAGCTTAGGGGTTAGCGGAGAGACCCAGTACTTC. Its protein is CASSLGVSGETQYF.

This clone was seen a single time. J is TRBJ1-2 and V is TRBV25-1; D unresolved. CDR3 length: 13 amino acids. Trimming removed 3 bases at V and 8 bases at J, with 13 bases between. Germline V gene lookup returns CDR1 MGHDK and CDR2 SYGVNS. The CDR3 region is CASSDWAGGGYTF. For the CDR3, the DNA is TGTGCCAGCAGTGACTGGGCAGGAGGCGGCTACACCTTC.

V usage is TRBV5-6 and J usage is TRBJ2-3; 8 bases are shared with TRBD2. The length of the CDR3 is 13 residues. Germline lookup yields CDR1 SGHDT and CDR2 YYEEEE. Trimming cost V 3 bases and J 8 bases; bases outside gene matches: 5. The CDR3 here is CASSSGTRGTQYF. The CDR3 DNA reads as TGTGCCAGCAGCTCCGGGACTAGGGGTACGCAGTATTTT.

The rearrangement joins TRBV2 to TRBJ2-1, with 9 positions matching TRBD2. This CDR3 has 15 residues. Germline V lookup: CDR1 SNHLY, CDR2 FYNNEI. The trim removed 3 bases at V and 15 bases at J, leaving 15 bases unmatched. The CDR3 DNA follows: TGTGCCAGCAGTGATTTTAGGGGACTAGCCGTGGTGCTGTTCTTC. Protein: CASSDFRGLAVVLFF.

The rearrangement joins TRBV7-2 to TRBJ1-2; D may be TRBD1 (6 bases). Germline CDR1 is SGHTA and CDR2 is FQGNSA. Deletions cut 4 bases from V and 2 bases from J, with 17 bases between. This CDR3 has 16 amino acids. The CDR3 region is CASSSSHRDGNYGYTF. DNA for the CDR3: TGTGCCAGCAGCTCCTCGCACAGGGACGGAAACTATGGCTACACCTTC.

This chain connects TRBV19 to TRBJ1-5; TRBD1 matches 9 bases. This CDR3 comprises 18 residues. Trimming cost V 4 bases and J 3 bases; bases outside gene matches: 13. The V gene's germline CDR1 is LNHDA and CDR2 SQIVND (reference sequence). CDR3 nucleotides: TGTGCCAGTAGTACCGGGACAGGGAAAACTGGGGACAATCAGCCCCAGCATTTT. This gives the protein CASSTGTGKTGDNQPQHF.

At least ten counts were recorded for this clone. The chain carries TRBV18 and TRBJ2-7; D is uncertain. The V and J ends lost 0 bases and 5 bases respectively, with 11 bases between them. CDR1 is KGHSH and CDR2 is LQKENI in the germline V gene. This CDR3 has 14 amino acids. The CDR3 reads CASSPPGQAHEQYF. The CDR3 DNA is TGTGCCAGCTCACCACCGGGCCAGGCCCACGAGCAGTACTTC.

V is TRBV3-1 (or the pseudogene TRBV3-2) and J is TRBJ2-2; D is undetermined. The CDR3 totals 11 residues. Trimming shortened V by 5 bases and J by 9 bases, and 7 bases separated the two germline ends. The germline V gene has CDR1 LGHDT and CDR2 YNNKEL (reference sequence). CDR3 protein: CASSALRELFF. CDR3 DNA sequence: TGTGCCAGCAGCGCGCTACGGGAGCTGTTTTTT.

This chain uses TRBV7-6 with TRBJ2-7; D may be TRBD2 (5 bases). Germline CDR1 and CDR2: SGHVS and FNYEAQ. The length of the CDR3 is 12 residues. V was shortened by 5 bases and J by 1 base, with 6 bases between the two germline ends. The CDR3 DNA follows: TGTGCCAGCAGCACGGGGTCCTACGAGCAGTACTTC. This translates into CASSTGSYEQYF.

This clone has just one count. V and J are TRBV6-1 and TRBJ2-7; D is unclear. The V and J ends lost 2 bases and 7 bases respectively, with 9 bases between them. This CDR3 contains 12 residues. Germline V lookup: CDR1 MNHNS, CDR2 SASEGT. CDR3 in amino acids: CASSERPYEQYF. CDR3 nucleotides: TGTGCCAGCAGTGAACGTCCGTATGAGCAGTACTTC.

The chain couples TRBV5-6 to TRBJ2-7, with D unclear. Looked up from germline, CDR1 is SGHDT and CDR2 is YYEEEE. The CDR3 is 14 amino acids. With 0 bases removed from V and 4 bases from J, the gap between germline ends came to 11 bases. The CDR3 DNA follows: TGTGCCAGCAGCTTGGCCGGTATCGATTACGAGCAGTACTTC. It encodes CASSLAGIDYEQYF. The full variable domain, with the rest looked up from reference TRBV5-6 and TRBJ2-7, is DAGVTQSPTHLIKTRGQQVTLRCSPKSGHDTVSWYQQALGQGPQFIFQYYEEEERQRGNFPDRFSGHQFPNYSSELNVNALLLGDSALYLCASSLAGIDYEQYFGPGTRLTVT.

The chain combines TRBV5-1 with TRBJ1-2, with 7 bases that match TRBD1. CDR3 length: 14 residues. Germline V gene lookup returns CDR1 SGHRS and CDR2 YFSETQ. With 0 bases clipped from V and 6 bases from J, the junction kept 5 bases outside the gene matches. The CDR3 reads CASSLAPGTDGYTF. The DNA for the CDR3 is TGCGCCAGCAGCTTGGCCCCCGGGACAGATGGCTACACCTTC.

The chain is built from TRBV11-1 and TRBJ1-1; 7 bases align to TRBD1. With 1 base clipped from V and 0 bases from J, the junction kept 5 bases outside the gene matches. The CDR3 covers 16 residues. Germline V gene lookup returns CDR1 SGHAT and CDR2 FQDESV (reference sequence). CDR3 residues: CASSLGAGGMNTEAFF. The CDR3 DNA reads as TGTGCCAGCAGCTTAGGGGCAGGGGGTATGAACACTGAAGCTTTCTTT.

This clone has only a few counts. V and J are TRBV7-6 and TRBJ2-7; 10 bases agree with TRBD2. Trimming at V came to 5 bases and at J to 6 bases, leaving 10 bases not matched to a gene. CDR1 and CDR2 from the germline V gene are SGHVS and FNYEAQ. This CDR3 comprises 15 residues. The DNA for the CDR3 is TGTGCCAGCAGCCACCGGAGTCAGCGGGGGGGCGAGCAGTACTTC. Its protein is CASSHRSQRGGEQYF.

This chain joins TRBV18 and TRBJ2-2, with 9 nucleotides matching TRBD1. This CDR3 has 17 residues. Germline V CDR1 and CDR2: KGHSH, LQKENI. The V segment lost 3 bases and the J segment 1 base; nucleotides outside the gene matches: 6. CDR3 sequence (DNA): TGTGCCAGCTCACCGCTTCCGGGACAGGGGAACACCGGGGAGCTGTTTTTT. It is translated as CASSPLPGQGNTGELFF.

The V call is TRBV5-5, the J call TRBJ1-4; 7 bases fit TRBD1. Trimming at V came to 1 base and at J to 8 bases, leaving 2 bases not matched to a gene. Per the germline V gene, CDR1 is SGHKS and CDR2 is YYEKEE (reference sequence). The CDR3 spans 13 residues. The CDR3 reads CASSLQGGEKLFF. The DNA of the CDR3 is TGTGCCAGCAGCTTGCAAGGGGGCGAAAAACTGTTTTTT. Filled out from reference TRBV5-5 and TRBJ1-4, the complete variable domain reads DAGVTQSPTHLIKTRGQQVTLRCSPISGHKSVSWYQQVLGQGPQFIFQYYEKEERGRGNFPDRFSARQFPNYSSELNVNALLLGDSALYLCASSLQGGEKLFFGSGTQLSVL.

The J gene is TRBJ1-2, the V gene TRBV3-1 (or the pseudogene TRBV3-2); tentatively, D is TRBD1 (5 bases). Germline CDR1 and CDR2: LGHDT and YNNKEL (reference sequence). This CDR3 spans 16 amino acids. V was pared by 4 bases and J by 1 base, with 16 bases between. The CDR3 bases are TGTGCCAGCAGCCCCTCTCTCCTGGGGGGTAACTATGGCTACACCTTC. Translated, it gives CASSPSLLGGNYGYTF.

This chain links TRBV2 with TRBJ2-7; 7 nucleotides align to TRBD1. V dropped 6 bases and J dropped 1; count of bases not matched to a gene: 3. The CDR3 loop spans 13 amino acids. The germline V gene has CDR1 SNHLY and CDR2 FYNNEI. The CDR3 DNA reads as TGTGCCAGCAGCGGGACAGTTTCCTACGAGCAGTACTTC. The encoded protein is CASSGTVSYEQYF.

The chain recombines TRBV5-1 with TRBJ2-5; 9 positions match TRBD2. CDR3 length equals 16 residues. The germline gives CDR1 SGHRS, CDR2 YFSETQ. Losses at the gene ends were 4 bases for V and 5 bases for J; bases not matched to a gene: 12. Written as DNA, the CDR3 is TGCGCCAGCAGCGACCCTTCTAGCGGGGTAGGGGAGACCCAGTACTTC. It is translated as CASSDPSSGVGETQYF.

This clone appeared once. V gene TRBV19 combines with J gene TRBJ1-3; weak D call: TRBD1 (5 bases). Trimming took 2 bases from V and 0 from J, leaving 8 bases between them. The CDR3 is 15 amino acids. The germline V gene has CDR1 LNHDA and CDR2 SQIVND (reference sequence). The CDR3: CASSISGDSGNTIYF. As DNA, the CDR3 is TGTGCCAGTAGTATATCGGGGGACTCTGGAAACACCATATATTTT.

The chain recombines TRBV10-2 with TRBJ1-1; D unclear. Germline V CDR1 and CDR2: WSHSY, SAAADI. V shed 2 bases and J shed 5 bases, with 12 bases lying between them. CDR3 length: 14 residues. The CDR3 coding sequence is TGCGCCAGCAGTGAGGGCCGGAGGGAGACTGAAGCTTTCTTT. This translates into CASSEGRRETEAFF.

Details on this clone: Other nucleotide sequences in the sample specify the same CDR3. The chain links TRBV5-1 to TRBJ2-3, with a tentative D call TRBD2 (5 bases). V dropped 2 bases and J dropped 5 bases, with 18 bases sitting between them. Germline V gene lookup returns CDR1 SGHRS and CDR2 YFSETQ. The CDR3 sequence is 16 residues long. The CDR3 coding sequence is TGCGCCAGCAGCTTATTAACCCGGGGTGATGGAGATACGCAGTATTTT. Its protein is CASSLLTRGDGDTQYF.

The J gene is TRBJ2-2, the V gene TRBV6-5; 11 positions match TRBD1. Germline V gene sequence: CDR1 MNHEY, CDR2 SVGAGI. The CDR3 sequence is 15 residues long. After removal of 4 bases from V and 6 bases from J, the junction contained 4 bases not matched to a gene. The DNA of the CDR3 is TGTGCCAGCAGTTCCGGGACAGGGGGGGCCGGGGAGCTGTTTTTT. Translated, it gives CASSSGTGGAGELFF.

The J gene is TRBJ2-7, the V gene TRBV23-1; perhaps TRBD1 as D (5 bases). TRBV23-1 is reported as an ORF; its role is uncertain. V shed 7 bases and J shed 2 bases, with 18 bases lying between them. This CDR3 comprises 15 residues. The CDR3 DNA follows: TGCGCCAGCACTCCTCCGTATTGGGGCGCCTACGAGCAGTACTTC. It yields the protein CASTPPYWGAYEQYF.

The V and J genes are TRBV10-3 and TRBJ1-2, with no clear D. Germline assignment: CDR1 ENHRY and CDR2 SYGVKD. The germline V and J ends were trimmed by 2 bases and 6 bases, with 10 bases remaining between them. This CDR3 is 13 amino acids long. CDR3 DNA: TGTGCCATCAGTGAGCGGGGAGTGGATGGCTACACCTTC. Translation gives CAISERGVDGYTF.

This chain's CDR3 is CASSPGGQGADEQYF. The DNA for the CDR3 is TGTGCCAGCTCACCCGGGGGACAGGGGGCGGACGAGCAGTACTTC. The chain is built from TRBV18 and TRBJ2-7; 12 nucleotides align to TRBD1. The V and J ends lost 3 bases and 5 bases, in that order; junction bases with no gene match: 5. In germline, CDR1 is KGHSH, CDR2 LQKENI. The CDR3 loop spans 15 amino acids.